Here is one TCR beta chain with its context. The germline gives CDR1 SGHRS, CDR2 YFSETQ. Between the trimmed V and J ends, which lost 0 bases and 4 bases, there was a span of 12 bases. This CDR3 has 15 residues. Enrollees, about 18 to 90 years old, lived in approximately 25 US areas. Sequenced by immunoSEQ multiplex PCR; TCRdb stores in-frame clones only, minus some. The table lists approximately 500,000 clones, around nine tenths of them singletons. This record comes from a study of blood T cell repertoires in COVID-19. What was sequenced was PBMCs or T cells enriched from blood (not recorded which). This chain links TRBV5-1 with TRBJ2-3, with D tentatively TRBD1 (5 bases). The sequence came from a woman aged 40 to 55 who had recovered from COVID-19. Here the CDR3 reads CASSLEGFRADTQYF. The CDR3 DNA reads TGCGCCAGCAGCTTGGAGGGGTTTCGGGCAGATACGCAGTATTTT. The full variable domain, completed using reference TRBV5-1 and TRBJ2-3, is KAGVTQTPRYLIKTRGQQVTLSCSPISGHRSVSWYQQTPGQGLQFLFEYFSETQRNKGNFPGRFSGRQFSNSRSEMNVSTLELGDSALYLCASSLEGFRADTQYFGPGTRLTVL.